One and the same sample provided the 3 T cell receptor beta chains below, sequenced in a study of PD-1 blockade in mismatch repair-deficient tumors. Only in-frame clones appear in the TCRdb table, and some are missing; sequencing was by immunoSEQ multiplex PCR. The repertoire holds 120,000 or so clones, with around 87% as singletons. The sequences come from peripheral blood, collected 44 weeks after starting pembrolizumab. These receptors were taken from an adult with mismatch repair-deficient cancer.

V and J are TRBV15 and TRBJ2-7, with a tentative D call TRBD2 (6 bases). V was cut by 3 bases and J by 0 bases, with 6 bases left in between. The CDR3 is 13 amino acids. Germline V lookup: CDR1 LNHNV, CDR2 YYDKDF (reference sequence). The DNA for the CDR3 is TGTGCCACCAGCAGGGGAGGCTCCTACGAGCAGTACTTC. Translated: CATSRGGSYEQYF.

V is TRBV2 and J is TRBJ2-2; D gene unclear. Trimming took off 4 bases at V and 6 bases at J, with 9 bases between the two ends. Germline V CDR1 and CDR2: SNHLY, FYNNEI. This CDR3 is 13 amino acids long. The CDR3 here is CASSVDVSGELFF. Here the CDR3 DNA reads TGTGCCAGCAGTGTGGACGTCTCCGGGGAGCTGTTTTTT. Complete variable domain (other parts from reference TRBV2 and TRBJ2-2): EPEVTQTPSHQVTQMGQEVILRCVPISNHLYFYWYRQILGQKVEFLVSFYNNEISEKSEIFDDQFSVERPDGSNFTLKIRSTKLEDSAMYFCASSVDVSGELFFGEGSRLTVL.

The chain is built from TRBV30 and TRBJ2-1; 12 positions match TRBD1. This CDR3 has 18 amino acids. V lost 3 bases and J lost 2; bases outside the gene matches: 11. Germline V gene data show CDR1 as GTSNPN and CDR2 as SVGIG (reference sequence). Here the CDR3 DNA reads TGTGCCTGGAGCGGGTCCCGGGACAGGGGGCAAACCTACAATGAGCAGTTCTTC. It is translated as CAWSGSRDRGQTYNEQFF.